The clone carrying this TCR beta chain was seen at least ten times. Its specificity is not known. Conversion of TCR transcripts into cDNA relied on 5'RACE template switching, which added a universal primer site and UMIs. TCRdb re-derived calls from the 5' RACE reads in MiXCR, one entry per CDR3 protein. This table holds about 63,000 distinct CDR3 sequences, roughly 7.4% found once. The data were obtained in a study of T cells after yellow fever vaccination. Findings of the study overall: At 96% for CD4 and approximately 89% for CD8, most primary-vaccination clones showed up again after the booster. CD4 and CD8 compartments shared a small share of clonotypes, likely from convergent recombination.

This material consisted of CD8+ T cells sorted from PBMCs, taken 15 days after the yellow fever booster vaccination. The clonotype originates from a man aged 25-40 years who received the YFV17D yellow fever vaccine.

CDR3 DNA: TGTGCCAGCAGCCCTACCTCAATGGAGTCCCCAGATACGCAGTATTTT. Translating gives CASSPTSMESPDTQYF. The rearrangement uses TRBV28 and TRBJ2-3; D is uncertain. Germline lookup yields CDR1 MDHEN and CDR2 SYDVKM. Trimming cost V 6 bases and J 4 bases, with 20 bases left between them. This CDR3 is 16 amino acids long.